This T cell receptor beta chain is from a study of shared clonotypes between healthy human individuals. Libraries were prepared by immunoSEQ multiplex PCR; TCRdb keeps only in-frame clonotypes and omits some of them. The repertoire consists of around 83,000 clones, with around 57% occurring once and the leading ten covering about 51%. This clone has just a few counts. V was pared by 4 bases and J by 5 bases, with 18 bases between. CDR1 is SGHAT and CDR2 is FQNNGV in the germline V gene. CDR3 size: 15 residues. The V call is TRBV11-2, the J call TRBJ2-7; unclear D gene. This receptor was obtained from a young man in good health. The sample was memory CD8+ T cells sorted from blood. Indicated subset: CD45RO+ cells pooled with CCR7-negative TemRA cells. Here the CDR3 reads CASSSPRVALHEQYF. CDR3 nucleotide sequence: TGTGCCAGCAGCTCCCCCCGAGTAGCATTACACGAGCAGTACTTC.